This T cell receptor beta chain stems from a study of Ad26.COV2.S vaccination and SARS-CoV-2 variants. Treatment described: some 19 received Ad26.COV2.S at low or high dose, single or two shots; 5 received placebo; per-sample allocation not given. Sampling took place 63 days after the first vaccine or placebo injection. It was Wuhan-strain SARS-CoV-2 spike that the Ad26 vaccine vector expressed. The table came from immunoSEQ multiplex PCR; TCRdb's copy has only in-frame clones and leaves some out. The table has over 250,000 clones, around 87% seen once; the top ten hold around 3%. Trimming removed 1 base at V and 7 bases at J, with 11 bases between. There are 14 residues in the CDR3. Germline loops: CDR1 SGHKS, CDR2 YYEKEE (reference sequence).

The V gene is TRBV5-5, the J gene TRBJ1-4; D gene ambiguous. This TCR derives from a person between 18 and 65 years old who received the Ad26.COV2.S COVID-19 vaccine or a placebo. The source was peripheral blood, collected in a trial of Ad26.COV2.S vaccine versus placebo. CDR3 region: CASSLRTGVEKLFF. The CDR3 nucleotides read TGTGCCAGCAGCTTGAGAACTGGGGTTGAAAAACTGTTTTTT.